These T cell receptor beta chains were read from a single sample in a study of T-cell memory formation after mild COVID-19. One entry per CDR3 protein results from TCRdb running MiXCR on the 5' RACE reads. The sample lists around 390,000 distinct CDR3 sequences; about 17% were seen once. Sequenced: PBMCs or a T cell subset sorted from them (not recorded which). The receptors were sampled from a man younger than 35 who had mild COVID-19 (a few samples of this study predate the infection). Cell type and time point are not known. The CDR3 runs from the conserved cysteine through the conserved F or W. The D gene is left open where the match is weak. For some rows the clone size is stated as once, few or many, or as a class when expanded; others skip it.

NA	TRBV7-2	TRBJ2-1	NA	TGTGCCAGCAGCTTAGCTGGGATCGATGAGAAGCAGTTCTTC	CASSLAGIDEKQFF
NA	TRBV20-1	TRBJ1-1	NA	TGCAGTGCTATCCGGGGGCCGAACACTGAAGCTTTCTTT	CSAIRGPNTEAFF
NA	TRBV6-5	TRBJ1-2	NA	TGTGCCAGCAGTTACTCGAATGTACTTGGGAGCCACACCTTC	CASSYSNVLGSHTF
NA	TRBV11-2	TRBJ2-7	NA	TGTGCCAGCAGCTTAGGGGGAGGGGGGATCACCTACGAGCAGTACTTC	CASSLGGGGITYEQYF
TRBD1	TRBV2	TRBJ2-3	NA	TGTGCCAGCAGTCCCCGGACAGGGGGCGCAGATACGCAGTATTTT	CASSPRTGGADTQYF
TRBD2	TRBV20-1	TRBJ2-5	few	TGCAGTGCTAGGGGCCGGCGGGGGGACCAAGAGACCCAGTACTTC	CSARGRRGDQETQYF
NA	TRBV7-6	TRBJ2-5	few	TGTGCCAGCAGCCCCTTTGGGGGGAAGGATTGGGAGACCCAGTACTTC	CASSPFGGKDWETQYF
TRBD1	TRBV11-2	TRBJ2-3	few	TGTGCCAGCAGCTCTCCCAGGGGGTTACATACGCAGTATTTT	CASSSPRGLHTQYF
TRBD2	TRBV11-2	TRBJ2-3	NA	TGTGCCAGCAGCGGCGGGGGGCCGAGCACAGATACGCAGTATTTT	CASSGGGPSTDTQYF
NA	TRBV5-5	TRBJ2-1	NA	TGTGCCAGCAGCTCAGGGGTCTCCTACAATGAGCAGTTCTTC	CASSSGVSYNEQFF
NA	TRBV19	TRBJ2-2	NA	TGTGCCAGTAGTACAGGGATGGGGGAGCTGTTTTTT	CASSTGMGELFF
NA	TRBV11-2	TRBJ1-1	few	TGTGCCAGCAGCTCTGTCAGGTTGAACACTGAAGCTTTCTTT	CASSSVRLNTEAFF
NA	TRBV7-2	TRBJ1-1	NA	TGTGCCAGCAGCTATGTCAGGGACACTGAAGCTTTCTTT	CASSYVRDTEAFF
NA	TRBV5-5	TRBJ1-2	NA	TGTGCCAGCAGCGGTGGACCGATAAACTATGGCTACACCTTC	CASSGGPINYGYTF
NA	TRBV4-1	TRBJ2-6	NA	TGCGCCAGCAGCCAAGGACAGGCTAGGTCCCCCTCGGGGGCCAACGTCCTGACTTTC	CASSQGQARSPSGANVLTF
NA	TRBV5-6	TRBJ2-5	few	TGTGCCAGCAGCTTTGGTGGACGGACAGAGACCCAGTACTTC	CASSFGGRTETQYF
NA	TRBV4-1	TRBJ1-4	NA	TGCGCCAGCAGCCATAGAACAGTTAATGAAAAACTGTTTTTT	CASSHRTVNEKLFF
NA	TRBV6-6	TRBJ1-5	NA	TGTGCCAGCAGGGTCGAGGGACGGCCCCAGCATTTT	CASRVEGRPQHF
NA	TRBV7-2	TRBJ2-2	few	TGTGCCAGCAGCTTTGCCCCCACGAGGGAGCTGTTTTTT	CASSFAPTRELFF
NA	TRBV25-1	TRBJ1-3	few	TGTGCCAGCAGTAACCGCAGGGGTCCCCCCGGAAACACCATATATTTT	CASSNRRGPPGNTIYF
TRBD2	TRBV5-1	TRBJ2-5	NA	TGCGCCAGCAGCTCAAGCGGAACGGGGGGAGAGACCCAGTACTTC	CASSSSGTGGETQYF
NA	TRBV28	TRBJ2-1	NA	TGTGCCAGCAGTGAAAGGTGGAGGCGCAATGAGCAGTTCTTC	CASSERWRRNEQFF
TRBD2	TRBV5-1	TRBJ2-7	many	TGCGCCAGCCGTCTGGGAGGGAACGAGCAGTACTTC	CASRLGGNEQYF
TRBD2	TRBV6-6	TRBJ2-4	few	TGTGCCAGCAGTTCCGTGAAAATTCTAGCGGGGGACGGGAACATTCAGTACTTC	CASSSVKILAGDGNIQYF
NA	TRBV4-2	TRBJ2-1	NA	TGTGCCAGCAGCCAAGATCGGGCCCAGGGCTCCTACAATGAGCAGTTCTTC	CASSQDRAQGSYNEQFF
NA	TRBV7-2	TRBJ2-2	few	TGTGCCAGCACTACAAGACAGGCGAACACCGGGGAGCTGTTTTTT	CASTTRQANTGELFF
TRBD1	TRBV5-4	TRBJ1-3	NA	TGTGCCAGCAGCTGGGGACAGGGCCACACCATATATTTT	CASSWGQGHTIYF
TRBD1	TRBV12-3/TRBV12-4	TRBJ2-4	few	TGTGCCAGCAGTTTCCTACAGGGGCTAGATTACATTCAGTACTTC	CASSFLQGLDYIQYF
NA	TRBV7-9	TRBJ2-5	many	TGTGCCAGCAGCTTCGGGACAACTCAAGAGACCCAGTACTTC	CASSFGTTQETQYF
NA	TRBV5-6	TRBJ2-7	NA	TGTGCCAGCAGTCTCTCTTGGGCGGGGACTCGCGAGCAGTACTTC	CASSLSWAGTREQYF
TRBD1	TRBV6-5	TRBJ2-7	few	TGTGCCAGCAGCCGGGGACAGGGGAACGAGCAGTACTTC	CASSRGQGNEQYF
NA	TRBV20-1	TRBJ2-1	few	TGCAGTGCTAGAATCGGCAGGGGGGAAAACAATGAGCAGTTCTTC	CSARIGRGENNEQFF
NA	TRBV7-9	TRBJ2-2	few	TGTGCCAGCAGCTTAGTCGGAGGGGCTACTGCCGGGGAGCTGTTTTTT	CASSLVGGATAGELFF
NA	TRBV12-3/TRBV12-4	TRBJ1-3	few	TGTGCCAGCAGTCTACAGGTCCTTATCTCTGGAAACACCATATATTTT	CASSLQVLISGNTIYF
NA	TRBV6-1	TRBJ1-2	NA	TGTGCCAGCAGTCAAGGGGGGCGAGGCGGCTACACCTTC	CASSQGGRGGYTF
NA	TRBV6-1	TRBJ2-7	NA	TGTGCCGCGAGCGTTTCCTCCTACGAGCAGTACTTC	CAASVSSYEQYF
NA	TRBV5-1	TRBJ2-6	NA	TGCGCCAGCAGCTTCAAGGGGGCCAACGTCCTGACTTTC	CASSFKGANVLTF
NA	TRBV12-3/TRBV12-4	TRBJ1-2	NA	TGTGCCAGCAGCCCCCTGGCAGTAGGCGGCTACACCTTC	CASSPLAVGGYTF
NA	TRBV7-2	TRBJ2-5	many	TGTGCCAGCAGCTTAACAGGGTCCGAGACCCAGTACTTC	CASSLTGSETQYF
NA	TRBV9	TRBJ2-5	NA	TGTGCCAGCAGCGCGGGTGGGGACCAAGAGACCCAGTACTTC	CASSAGGDQETQYF
NA	TRBV7-9	TRBJ1-1	NA	TGTGCCAGCACCCGTGCCGGGCGAACTAACACTGAAGCTTTCTTT	CASTRAGRTNTEAFF